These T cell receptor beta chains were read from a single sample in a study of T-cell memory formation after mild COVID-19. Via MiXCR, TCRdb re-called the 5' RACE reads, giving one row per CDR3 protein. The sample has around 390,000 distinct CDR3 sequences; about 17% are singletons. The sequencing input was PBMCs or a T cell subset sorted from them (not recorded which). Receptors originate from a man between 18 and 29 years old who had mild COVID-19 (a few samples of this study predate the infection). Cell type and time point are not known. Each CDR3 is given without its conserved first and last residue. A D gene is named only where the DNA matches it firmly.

CDR3 protein: ASSHGNEQY
J gene: TRBJ2-7
V gene: TRBV4-1
D gene: NA

CDR3 protein: ASSIGTANEQF
J gene: TRBJ2-1
V gene: TRBV19
D gene: NA

CDR3 protein: ASSAIRETQY
J gene: TRBJ2-5
V gene: TRBV7-9
D gene: NA

CDR3 protein: ASSSTSTGELF
J gene: TRBJ2-2
V gene: TRBV6-5
D gene: NA

CDR3 protein: ASSLQSGADTQY
J gene: TRBJ2-3
V gene: TRBV7-3
D gene: NA

CDR3 protein: ASSQAAGHPYEQY
J gene: TRBJ2-7
V gene: TRBV4-3
D gene: NA

CDR3 protein: ASSLAFQRGSGYNEQF
J gene: TRBJ2-1
V gene: TRBV7-6
D gene: TRBD2

CDR3 protein: AISLGQSPVTDTQY
J gene: TRBJ2-3
V gene: TRBV10-3
D gene: TRBD1

CDR3 protein: ASNPQGADYGYT
J gene: TRBJ1-2
V gene: TRBV2
D gene: TRBD1

CDR3 protein: ASSPGQYTSTDTQY
J gene: TRBJ2-3
V gene: TRBV5-1
D gene: TRBD1

CDR3 protein: ASSLTSGRGENAF
J gene: TRBJ1-1
V gene: TRBV12-3/TRBV12-4
D gene: NA

CDR3 protein: ASSQSTLGTDTQY
J gene: TRBJ2-3
V gene: TRBV4-3
D gene: NA

CDR3 protein: ASSYSSSSYNSPLH
J gene: TRBJ1-6
V gene: TRBV5-1
D gene: NA

CDR3 protein: ASSNGLGRMSYSNQPQH
J gene: TRBJ1-5
V gene: TRBV6-2/TRBV6-3
D gene: NA

CDR3 protein: ASSFSGEKLF
J gene: TRBJ1-4
V gene: TRBV12-3/TRBV12-4
D gene: NA

CDR3 protein: ASSPLGMDEQY
J gene: TRBJ2-7
V gene: TRBV7-2
D gene: NA

CDR3 protein: SARQGASAGELF
J gene: TRBJ2-2
V gene: TRBV20-1
D gene: TRBD1

CDR3 protein: AISERTGAESPLH
J gene: TRBJ1-6
V gene: TRBV10-3
D gene: TRBD1

CDR3 protein: ASSYSRGRGSNTGELF
J gene: TRBJ2-2
V gene: TRBV6-5
D gene: NA

CDR3 protein: ASGPVPGANVLT
J gene: TRBJ2-6
V gene: TRBV6-5
D gene: NA